Below are 7 T cell receptor beta chains sequenced from a single sample in a study of cytomegalovirus exposure and HLA in healthy donors. The PCR contained 60 Vbeta and 13 Jbeta primers. The data were produced by immunoSEQ multiplex PCR, yet TCRdb's version contains in-frame clones alone and is incomplete. This sample's table has 200,000 to 250,000 clones. Sequencing was carried out using PBMCs. The receptors here all came from a girl aged 2 to 10 in good health and CMV-seropositive.

V and J are TRBV11-2 and TRBJ2-3, with 14 bases lining up with TRBD2. The CDR3 extends over 17 amino acids. J gave up 4 bases and V 1 base, and 4 bases lay outside the gene matches. Germline lookup yields CDR1 SGHAT and CDR2 FQNNGV. CDR3 amino acids: CASSLGGLAGVADTQYF. The CDR3 nucleotides are TGTGCCAGCAGCTTAGGGGGACTAGCGGGAGTGGCAGATACGCAGTATTTT.

V is TRBV11-2 and J is TRBJ2-2; weak D call: TRBD2 (6 bases). Trimming cost V 3 bases and J 5 bases, with 13 bases left between them. Germline values: CDR1 SGHAT, CDR2 FQNNGV. The CDR3 loop spans 15 amino acids. Here the CDR3 reads CASSLGARGTGELFF. The CDR3 DNA sequence: TGTGCCAGCAGCTTGGGCGCGCGGGGTACCGGGGAGCTGTTTTTT. Filled out from reference TRBV11-2 and TRBJ2-2, the complete variable domain reads EAGVAQSPRYKIIEKRQSVAFWCNPISGHATLYWYQQILGQGPKLLIQFQNNGVVDDSQLPKDRFSAERLKGVDSTLKIQPAKLEDSAVYLCASSLGARGTGELFFGEGSRLTVL.

V usage is TRBV27 and J usage is TRBJ2-7; 7 bases map to TRBD1. The CDR3 has 13 amino acids. Germline assignment: CDR1 MNHEY and CDR2 SMNVEV (reference sequence). V trimming: 10 bases; J trimming: 4 bases; junction bases outside the gene matches: 10. Written as DNA, the CDR3 is TGTGCCACCAGGTCGGGACAGAAATACGAGCAGTACTTC. It yields the protein CATRSGQKYEQYF.

This chain links TRBV19 with TRBJ1-1, with D uncertain. This CDR3 region has 13 residues. V gave up 7 bases and J gave up 3 bases, with 12 bases separating them. The germline gives CDR1 LNHDA, CDR2 SQIVND (reference sequence). The CDR3 DNA is TGTGCCAGTATGAGGTGGCCCGACACTGAAGCTTTCTTT. This codes for CASMRWPDTEAFF.

The V and J genes are TRBV27 and TRBJ1-2; TRBD1 might be the D (5 bases). The CDR3 runs 17 residues. From germline, CDR1 is MNHEY and CDR2 SMNVEV (reference sequence). Between the trimmed V and J ends, which lost 5 bases and 5 bases, there was a span of 24 bases. CDR3 sequence reads: CASSQLPPGQREYGYTF. In DNA, the CDR3 is TGTGCCAGCAGTCAATTACCCCCGGGGCAGCGGGAGTATGGCTACACCTTC.

V and J are TRBV28 and TRBJ2-2; 9 bases map to TRBD2. This CDR3 contains 14 residues. V trimming: 2 bases; J trimming: 8 bases; junction bases outside the gene matches: 3. Germline CDR1 reads MDHEN; CDR2 reads SYDVKM. Here the CDR3 reads CASSLVLAGGELFF. The CDR3 DNA reads as TGTGCCAGCAGTTTAGTGCTAGCGGGAGGGGAGCTGTTTTTT.

This chain joins TRBV5-1 and TRBJ1-6; D is undetermined. V lost 5 bases and J 5 bases, leaving 5 bases between the germline ends. Germline assignment: CDR1 SGHRS and CDR2 YFSETQ. This CDR3 has 12 amino acids. The CDR3 coding sequence is TGCGCCAGCAGACAAAATAATTCACCCCTCCACTTT. Its protein is CASRQNNSPLHF.